This TCR beta chain is drawn from a study of identical twins. General study points: It was possible that invariant MAIT and iNKT cells partly confounded the zero-insertion analyses. Fewer insertions were carried by abundant cord blood beta clonotypes, but none was seen in memory repertoires. Less excess twin sharing appeared in beta out-of-frame sequences.

A universal primer site came from template switching; cDNA carried unique molecular identifiers. TCRdb re-analysed the 5' RACE reads in MiXCR, keeping a single row per CDR3 protein. The data hold 690,000 or so distinct CDR3 sequences, with around 8.3% observed a single time. The CDR3 sequence is 14 residues long. Trimming stripped 1 base from V and 6 bases from J, with 11 bases between. Germline assignment: CDR1 KGHDR and CDR2 SFDVKD. As regards this clonotype: The target antigen is unknown.

A further study also used this sample, focusing on yellow fever vaccine responses in identical twins.

This TCR derives from a woman under 30 in good health. The chain links TRBV24-1 to TRBJ2-5; D possibly corresponds to TRBD1 (5 bases). The source material was PBMCs. CDR3 amino acids: CATSDFRGTQTQYF. The CDR3 coding sequence is TGTGCCACCAGTGATTTTAGGGGAACTCAGACCCAGTACTTC.